The entry that follows covers one T cell receptor beta chain sequence. This clone's antigen is unknown. The input lacks base qualities; no much larger clone sits a single base away. This sample stems from a study of blood T cell repertoires in COVID-19 (TCRdb year 2020). In the study overall: Samples from collaborators originated in the United States, Italy and Spain and spanned both the acute and convalescent phases of COVID-19. Where available, HLA class I and class II types were obtained from metadata supplied by the sample provider rather than from assay-based typing. The repertoires were released in a freely available public database meant as a resource for research on the immune response to SARS-CoV-2. The samples were drawn from the first 160 participants of the ongoing ImmuneRACE study and from under 1,500 subjects provided by 6 global collaborators. Subjects who had been exposed to COVID-19, were actively infected with it, or had recovered from it provided the deeply sampled blood TCRbeta repertoires that made up the dataset. Nearly every sample came with metadata listing a de-identified subject ID, COVID-19 status, age in years and sex. The prospective study material was composed of cDNA or gDNA derived from T cells, B-cell-depleted T cells, or PBMCs.

Broad study findings and their caveats: Clinical and demographic metadata were provided uncurated, with the amount varying by source and participant.

The immunoSEQ Assay, a bias-controlled multiplex PCR, was used to amplify TCRbeta CDR3 regions from genomic DNA. Regarding the original processing steps: The number of nucleated cells in each sample was estimated by amplification of reference gene primers within the assay. To quantify the absolute abundance of each unique TCRbeta CDR3 rearrangement, sequence reads were collapsed and filtered. For each sample, productive Simpson clonality was calculated as the square root of Simpson's diversity index across productive rearrangements. TCRdb stores this immuneACCESS table with in-frame sequences only. Part of the clones is absent; in the studies checked, under half of the shortfall reflects unresolved V genes, and no reason is known for the rest. V, J and clone size are taken as reported in that table, and D and trimming were inferred from the DNA itself. For this sample the table gives approximately 380,000 clones, of which less than 85% were detected only once. The top ten constitute approximately 3.6% of the sample.

Whole blood was collected in K2EDTA tubes by collaborating institutions according to the institutions' own protocols. For TCRbeta analysis, collaborators shipped samples in one of three forms: frozen whole blood, isolated PBMCs, or DNA extracted from either of those sample types. V is trimmed back by 2 bases and J by 3 bases, and the junction contains 3 bases that no gene match accounts for. Its CDR3 holds 14 amino acids, cysteine through phenylalanine. Only CDR3 DNA remains: 42 bases, in frame from the first base. Taken from the germline V gene, the CDR1 and CDR2 loops are SGHTA and FQGNSA. The V and J segments used are TRBV7-2 and TRBJ1-1; 7 central bases correspond to TRBD1. The sequenced sample consisted of peripheral blood. The TCR sequence derives from a woman aged 18 to 35 with acute or convalescent COVID-19. The DNA is as follows: TGTGCCAGCAGCTTATTTCAGGGGGACACTGAAGCTTTCTTT. Its coded protein is CASSLFQGDTEAFF.